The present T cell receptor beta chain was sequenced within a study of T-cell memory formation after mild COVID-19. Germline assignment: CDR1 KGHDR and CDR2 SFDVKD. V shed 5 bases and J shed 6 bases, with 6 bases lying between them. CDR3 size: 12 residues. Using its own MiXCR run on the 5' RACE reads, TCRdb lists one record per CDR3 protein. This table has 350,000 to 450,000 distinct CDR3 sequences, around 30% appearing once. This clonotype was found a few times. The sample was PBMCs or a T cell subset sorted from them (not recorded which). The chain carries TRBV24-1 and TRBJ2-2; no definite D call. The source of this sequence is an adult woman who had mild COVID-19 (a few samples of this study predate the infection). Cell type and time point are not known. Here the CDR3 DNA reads TGTGCCACCAGTGTATCTTCCGGGGAGCTGTTTTTT. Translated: CATSVSSGELFF.